These 10 T cell receptor beta chains were sequenced from one sample in a study of cytomegalovirus exposure and HLA in healthy donors. The PCR used 60 Vbeta and 13 Jbeta primers. Produced via immunoSEQ multiplex PCR; TCRdb's table is partial and in-frame only. The sample holds about 55,000 clones; roughly 71% are singletons and the top ten take over 30%. What was sequenced was PBMCs. The source is a man aged 40-55 years in good health and CMV-seropositive.

The chain uses TRBV5-4 and TRBJ1-2; TRBD1 agrees at 11 bases. Germline CDR1 SGHNT, CDR2 YYREEE (reference sequence). Trimming removed 4 bases from V and 8 bases from J; junction bases left unmatched: 10. This CDR3 has 15 amino acids. CDR3 sequence: CASSVRDRGFIGYTF. As DNA, the CDR3 is TGTGCCAGCAGCGTGCGGGACAGGGGGTTTATCGGCTACACCTTC.

The chain carries TRBV10-1 and TRBJ2-7; D remains ambiguous. The CDR3 length is 13 residues. Between the trimmed V and J ends, which lost 2 bases and 5 bases, there was a span of 10 bases. CDR1 and CDR2 from the germline V gene are WNHNN and SYGVQD (reference sequence). The CDR3 protein is CASSEGGVNEQYF. The CDR3 coding sequence is TGCGCCAGCAGTGAGGGCGGTGTAAACGAGCAGTACTTC.

This chain joins TRBV29-1 and TRBJ2-5, with TRBD2 identical over 15 bases. In germline, CDR1 is SQVTM, CDR2 ANQGSEA. The length of the CDR3 is 15 residues. The junction had 2 bases not matched to a gene; V was cut back by 6 bases and J by 0 bases. CDR3 sequence: CSVGTSGGYQETQYF. CDR3 nucleotide sequence: TGCAGCGTGGGGACTAGCGGGGGGTACCAAGAGACCCAGTACTTC.

Concerning this clone: At one of its ends the junction is not consistent with the germline gene, which may arise from a read error. The chain uses TRBV5-1 and TRBJ2-7; weak D call: TRBD1 (9 bases). Germline-derived CDR1 and CDR2 are SGHRS and YFSETQ. The CDR3 runs to 15 residues. CDR3 in DNA: TGCGCCAGCAGCCGGGGGGGGACAGGGCCCTACGAGCAGTGCTTC. It encodes CASSRGGTGPYEQCF.

The CDR3 reads CASSPTKPAGYNEQFF. The CDR3 DNA follows: TGTGCCAGCAGTCCGACTAAACCGGCGGGGTACAATGAGCAGTTCTTC. The chain employs TRBV27 and TRBJ2-1; D perhaps matches TRBD2 (6 bases). Germline V gene data show CDR1 as MNHEY and CDR2 as SMNVEV (reference sequence). CDR3 length: 16 amino acids. Between the trimmed V and J ends, which lost 5 bases and 4 bases, there was a span of 18 bases.

The gene calls are TRBV2 and TRBJ2-2; 10 bases are a match to TRBD2. This CDR3 is 15 amino acids long. The J segment lost 6 bases and the V segment lost 0 bases, leaving 1 base of the junction unmatched. Germline CDR1 and CDR2: SNHLY and FYNNEI. CDR3 coding DNA: TGTGCCAGCAGTGAAGCCCTAGCGGGGGCCGGGGAGCTGTTTTTT. The encoded protein is CASSEALAGAGELFF. The full variable domain, rest sourced from reference TRBV2 and TRBJ2-2, is EPEVTQTPSHQVTQMGQEVILRCVPISNHLYFYWYRQILGQKVEFLVSFYNNEISEKSEIFDDQFSVERPDGSNFTLKIRSTKLEDSAMYFCASSEALAGAGELFFGEGSRLTVL.

The chain is built from TRBV27 and TRBJ2-7; a weak D match, TRBD1 (6 bases). In germline, CDR1 is MNHEY, CDR2 SMNVEV (reference sequence). This CDR3 has 15 amino acids. Trimming left V 9 bases short and J 3 bases short, with 21 bases between. The CDR3 sequence is CASAGQNNPNYEQYF. The DNA for the CDR3 is TGTGCCAGTGCCGGACAGAACAACCCCAACTACGAGCAGTACTTC.

This sequence joins TRBV30 and TRBJ2-5; D is perhaps TRBD2 (6 bases). The CDR3 sequence is 13 residues long. Trimming cost V 2 bases and J 9 bases, with 16 bases left between them. The germline V gene has CDR1 GTSNPN and CDR2 SVGIG (reference sequence). This chain's CDR3 is CAWSTTSQGAQYF. CDR3 nucleotides: TGTGCCTGGAGTACAACTAGCCAAGGGGCCCAGTACTTC.

The chain is built from TRBV5-4 and TRBJ1-1; D ambiguous. The V end was cut by 1 base, the J end by 5 bases, with 9 bases between. The CDR3 extends over 13 amino acids. The V gene's germline CDR1 is SGHNT and CDR2 YYREEE (reference sequence). The CDR3 protein is CASSLRGGTEAFF. The CDR3 coding sequence is TGTGCCAGCAGCTTGCGGGGAGGGACTGAAGCTTTCTTT. The complete variable domain, with remaining parts taken from reference TRBV5-4 and TRBJ1-1, reads ETGVTQSPTHLIKTRGQQVTLRCSSQSGHNTVSWYQQALGQGPQFIFQYYREEENGRGNFPPRFSGLQFPNYSSELNVNALELDDSALYLCASSLRGGTEAFFGQGTRLTVV.

The genes are TRBV7-9 and TRBJ2-7; 9 bases map to TRBD1. Germline trimming cut 0 bases from V and 4 bases from J; bases unmatched to any gene: 7. The length of the CDR3 is 16 residues. CDR1 SEHNR and CDR2 FQNEAQ come from the germline V gene (reference sequence). DNA for the CDR3: TGTGCCAGCAGCTTAGCCGGCAGCGGACAGGGGTACGAGCAGTACTTC. Amino acids: CASSLAGSGQGYEQYF.